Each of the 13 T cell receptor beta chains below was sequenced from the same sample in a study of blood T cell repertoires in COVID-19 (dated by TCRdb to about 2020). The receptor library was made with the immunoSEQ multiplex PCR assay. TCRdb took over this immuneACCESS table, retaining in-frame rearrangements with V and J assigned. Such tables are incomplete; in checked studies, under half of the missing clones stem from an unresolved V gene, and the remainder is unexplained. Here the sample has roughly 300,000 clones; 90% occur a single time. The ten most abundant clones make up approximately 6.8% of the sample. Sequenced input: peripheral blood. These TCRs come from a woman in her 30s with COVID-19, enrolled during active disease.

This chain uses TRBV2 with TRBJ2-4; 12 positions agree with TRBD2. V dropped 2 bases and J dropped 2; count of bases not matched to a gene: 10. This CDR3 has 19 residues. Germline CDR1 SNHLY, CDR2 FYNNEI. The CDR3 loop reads CASSEFATSGSATKNIQYF. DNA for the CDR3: TGTGCCAGCAGTGAATTTGCGACTAGCGGGAGTGCGACCAAAAACATTCAGTACTTC.

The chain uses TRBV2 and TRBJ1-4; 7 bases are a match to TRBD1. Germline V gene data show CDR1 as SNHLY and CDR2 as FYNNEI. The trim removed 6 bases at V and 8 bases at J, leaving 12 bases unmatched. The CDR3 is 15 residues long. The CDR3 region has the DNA TGTGCCAGCAGCGCTCACGACAGGGCTTTCGAAAAACTGTTTTTT. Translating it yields CASSAHDRAFEKLFF. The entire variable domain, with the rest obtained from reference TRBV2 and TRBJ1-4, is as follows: EPEVTQTPSHQVTQMGQEVILRCVPISNHLYFYWYRQILGQKVEFLVSFYNNEISEKSEIFDDQFSVERPDGSNFTLKIRSTKLEDSAMYFCASSAHDRAFEKLFFGSGTQLSVL.

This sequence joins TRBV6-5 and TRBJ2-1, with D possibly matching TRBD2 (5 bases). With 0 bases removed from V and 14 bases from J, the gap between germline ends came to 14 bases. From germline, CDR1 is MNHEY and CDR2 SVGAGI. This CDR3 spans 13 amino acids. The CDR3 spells CASSYSRVTVKFF. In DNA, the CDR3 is TGTGCCAGCAGTTACTCGAGGGTCACGGTTAAGTTCTTC.

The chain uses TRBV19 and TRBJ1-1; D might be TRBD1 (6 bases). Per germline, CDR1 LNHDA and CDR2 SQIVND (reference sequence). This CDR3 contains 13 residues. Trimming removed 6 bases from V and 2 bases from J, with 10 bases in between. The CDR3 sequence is CASSRDKNTEAFF. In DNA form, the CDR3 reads TGTGCCAGTAGCCGGGACAAAAACACTGAAGCTTTCTTT. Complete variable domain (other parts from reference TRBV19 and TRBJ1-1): DGGITQSPKYLFRKEGQNVTLSCEQNLNHDAMYWYRQDPGQGLRLIYYSQIVNDFQKGDIAEGYSVSREKKESFPLTVTSAQKNPTAFYLCASSRDKNTEAFFGQGTRLTVV.

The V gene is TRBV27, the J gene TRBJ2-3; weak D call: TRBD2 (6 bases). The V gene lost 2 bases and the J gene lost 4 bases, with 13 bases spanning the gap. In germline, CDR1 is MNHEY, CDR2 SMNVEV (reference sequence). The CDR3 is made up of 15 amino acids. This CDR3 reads CASSLQREIPDTQYF. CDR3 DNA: TGTGCCAGCAGTTTACAACGGGAGATCCCAGATACGCAGTATTTT.

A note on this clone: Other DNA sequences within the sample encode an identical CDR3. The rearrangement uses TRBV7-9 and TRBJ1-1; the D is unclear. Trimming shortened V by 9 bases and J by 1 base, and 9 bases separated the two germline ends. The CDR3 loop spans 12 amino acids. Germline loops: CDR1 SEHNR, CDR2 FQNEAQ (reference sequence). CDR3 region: CASSRGNTEAFF. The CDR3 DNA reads TGTGCCAGTTCCCGGGGGAACACTGAAGCTTTCTTT.

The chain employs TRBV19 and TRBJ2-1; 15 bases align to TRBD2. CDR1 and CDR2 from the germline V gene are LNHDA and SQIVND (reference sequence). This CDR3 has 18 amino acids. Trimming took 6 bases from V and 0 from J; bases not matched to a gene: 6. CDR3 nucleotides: TGTGCCAGTAGCCCCGGGACTAGCGGGAGGAGCTCCTACAATGAGCAGTTCTTC. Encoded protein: CASSPGTSGRSSYNEQFF.

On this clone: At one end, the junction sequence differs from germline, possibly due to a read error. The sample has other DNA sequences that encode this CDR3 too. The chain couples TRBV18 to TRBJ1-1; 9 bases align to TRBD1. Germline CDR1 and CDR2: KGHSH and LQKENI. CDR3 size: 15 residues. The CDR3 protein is CASSPLRDRATEAFF. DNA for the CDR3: TGCGCCAGCTCACCACTCCGGGACAGGGCTACTGAAGCTTTCTTT.

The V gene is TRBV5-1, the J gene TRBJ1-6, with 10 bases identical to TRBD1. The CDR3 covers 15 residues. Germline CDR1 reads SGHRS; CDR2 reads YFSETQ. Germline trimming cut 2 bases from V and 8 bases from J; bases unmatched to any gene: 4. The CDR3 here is CASSLSTGGDSPLHF. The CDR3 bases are TGCGCCAGCAGCTTATCGACAGGGGGCGATTCACCCCTCCACTTT.

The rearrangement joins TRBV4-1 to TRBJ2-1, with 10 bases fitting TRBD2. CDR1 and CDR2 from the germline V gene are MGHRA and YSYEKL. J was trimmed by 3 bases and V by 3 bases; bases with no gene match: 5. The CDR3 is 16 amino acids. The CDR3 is CASSHPGTSVYNEQFF. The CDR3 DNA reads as TGCGCCAGCAGCCACCCCGGGACTAGCGTCTACAATGAGCAGTTCTTC.

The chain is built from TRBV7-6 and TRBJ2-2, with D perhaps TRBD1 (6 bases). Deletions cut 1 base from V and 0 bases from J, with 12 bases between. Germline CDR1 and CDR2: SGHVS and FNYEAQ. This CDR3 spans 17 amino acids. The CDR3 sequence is CASSLGLRTANTGELFF. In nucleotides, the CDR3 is TGTGCCAGCAGCTTAGGCCTAAGGACAGCGAACACCGGGGAGCTGTTTTTT.

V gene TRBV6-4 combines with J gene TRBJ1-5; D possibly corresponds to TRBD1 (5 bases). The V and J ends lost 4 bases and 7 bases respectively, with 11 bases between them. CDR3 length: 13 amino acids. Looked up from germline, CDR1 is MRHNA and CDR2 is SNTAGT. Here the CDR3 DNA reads TGTGCCAGCAGTGCCCAACGGGGGCAGCCCCAGCATTTT. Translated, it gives CASSAQRGQPQHF.

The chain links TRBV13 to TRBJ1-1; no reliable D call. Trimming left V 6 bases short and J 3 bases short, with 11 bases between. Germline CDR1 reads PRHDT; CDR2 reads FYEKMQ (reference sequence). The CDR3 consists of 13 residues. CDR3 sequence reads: CASSSWEYTEAFF. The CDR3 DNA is TGTGCCAGCAGTTCCTGGGAGTACACTGAAGCTTTCTTT.